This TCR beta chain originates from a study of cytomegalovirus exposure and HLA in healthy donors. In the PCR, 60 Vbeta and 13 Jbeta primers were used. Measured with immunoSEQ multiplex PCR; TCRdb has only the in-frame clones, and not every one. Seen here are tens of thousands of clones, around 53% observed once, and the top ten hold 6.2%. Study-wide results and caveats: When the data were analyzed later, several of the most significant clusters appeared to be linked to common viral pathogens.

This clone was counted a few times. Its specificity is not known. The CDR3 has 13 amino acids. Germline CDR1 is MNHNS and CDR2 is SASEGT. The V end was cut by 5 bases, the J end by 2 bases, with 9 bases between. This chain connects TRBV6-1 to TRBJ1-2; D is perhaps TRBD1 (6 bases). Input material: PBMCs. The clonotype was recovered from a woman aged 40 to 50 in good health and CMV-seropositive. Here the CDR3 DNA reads TGTGCCAGCAGTCAAACAGGGAACTATGGCTACACCTTC. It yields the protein CASSQTGNYGYTF.